This note documents a single TCR beta chain sequence. This specimen belongs to a study of T cells in women clearing cervical HPV infection. On the study more broadly: Controls were women whose single incident HPV16 infection cleared within 12 months without precancer or cancer. With HLA typing for only a few women, HLA confounding remains possible.

immunoSEQ multiplex PCR used an average of 1200 ng genomic DNA. Sequencing was performed with immunoSEQ multiplex PCR; in TCRdb, only in-frame clones are kept and a portion is missing. This table holds about 30,000 clones. All donors had a single incident cervical HPV16 infection, not prevalent. Sequencing used blood buffy coat. The sequence came from a woman aged 18 to 75 with a cervical HPV16 infection that either progressed to CIN3+ or cleared (not recorded which).

The CDR3 spells CASSPLVEAFF. The covered CDR3 bases are TGTGCCAGCAGCCCATTAGTCGAG. The chain links TRBV7-2 to TRBJ1-1, with D hard to call. With the read ending 3 residues before the CDR3 end, the germline J gene is used to fill in that end. Germline lookup yields CDR1 SGHTA and CDR2 FQGNSA. The CDR3 loop spans 11 amino acids. Looking up the rest from reference TRBV7-2 and TRBJ1-1 gives the full variable domain: GAGVSQSPSNKVTEKGKDVELRCDPISGHTALYWYRQSLGQGLEFLIYFQGNSAPDKSGLPSDRFSAERTGGSVSTLTIQRTQQEDSAVYLCASSPLVEAFFGQGTRLTVV.